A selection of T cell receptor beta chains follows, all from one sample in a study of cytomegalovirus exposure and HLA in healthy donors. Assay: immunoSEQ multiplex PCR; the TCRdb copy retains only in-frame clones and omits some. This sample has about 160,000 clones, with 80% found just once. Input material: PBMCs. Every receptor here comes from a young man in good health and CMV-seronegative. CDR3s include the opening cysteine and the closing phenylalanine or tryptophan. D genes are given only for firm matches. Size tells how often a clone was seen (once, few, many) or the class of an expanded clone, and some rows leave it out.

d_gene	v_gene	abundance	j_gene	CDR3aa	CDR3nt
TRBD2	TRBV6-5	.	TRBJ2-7	CASRSGSGSYEQYF	TGTGCCAGCCGAAGCGGGAGTGGATCCTACGAGCAGTACTTC
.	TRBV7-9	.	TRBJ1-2	CASSLAPDGYGYTF	TGTGCCAGCAGCTTAGCCCCAGATGGCTATGGCTACACCTTC
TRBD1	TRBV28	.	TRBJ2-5	CASQGTGGEETQYF	TGTGCCAGCCAGGGGACAGGGGGCGAAGAGACCCAGTACTTC
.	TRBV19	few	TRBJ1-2	CASSIGQLIYGYTF	TGTGCCAGTAGTATAGGACAGCTCATCTATGGCTACACCTTC
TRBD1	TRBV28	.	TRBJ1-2	CASSPQGRYGYTF	TGTGCCAGCAGTCCACAGGGGAGGTATGGCTACACCTTC
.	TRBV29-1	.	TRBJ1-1	CSVYGQTTEAFF	TGCAGCGTTTATGGGCAGACCACTGAAGCTTTCTTT
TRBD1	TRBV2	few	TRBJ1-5	CASSDPGQDQYQPQHF	TGTGCCAGCAGTGACCCGGGACAGGATCAGTATCAGCCCCAGCATTTT
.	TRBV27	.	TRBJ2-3	CASSLGSGLSDTQYF	TGTGCCAGCAGTTTAGGGAGCGGGCTTTCAGATACGCAGTATTTT
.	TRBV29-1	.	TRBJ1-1	CSTGGDTNIEAFF	TGCAGCACCGGGGGGGACACCAACATTGAAGCTTTCTTT
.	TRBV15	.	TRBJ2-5	CATSRETRGWETQYF	TGTGCCACCAGCAGAGAAACTAGAGGGTGGGAGACCCAGTACTTC
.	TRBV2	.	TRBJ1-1	CASGDSLERLNTEAFF	TGTGCCAGCGGAGACAGCCTTGAAAGGTTGAACACTGAAGCTTTCTTT
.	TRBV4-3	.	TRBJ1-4	CASSQDPRTEKLFF	TGCGCCAGCAGCCAAGACCCCAGGACAGAAAAACTGTTTTTT
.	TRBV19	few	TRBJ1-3	CASMTGRSGNTIYF	TGTGCCAGTATGACAGGCCGCTCTGGAAACACCATATATTTT
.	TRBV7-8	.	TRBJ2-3	CASSLGTSADTQYF	TGTGCCAGCAGCCTAGGCACTAGTGCAGATACGCAGTATTTT
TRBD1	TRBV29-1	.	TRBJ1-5	CSVAFGRTGGQPQHF	TGCAGCGTTGCTTTTGGAAGAACAGGGGGCCAGCCCCAGCATTTT
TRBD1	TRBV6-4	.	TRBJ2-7	CAGSEVRDSNSYEQYF	TGTGCCGGCAGTGAAGTCAGGGACAGTAACTCCTACGAGCAGTACTTC
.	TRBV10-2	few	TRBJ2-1	CASSESRLSNEQFF	TGCGCCAGCAGTGAGTCGAGGCTCAGCAATGAGCAGTTCTTC
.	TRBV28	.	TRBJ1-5	CASSLVFLNQPQHF	TGTGCCAGCAGTTTAGTTTTCCTTAATCAGCCCCAGCATTTT
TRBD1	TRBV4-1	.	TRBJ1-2	CASSPRQGPLDGYTF	TGCGCCAGCAGCCCCAGACAGGGACCGCTCGATGGCTACACCTTC
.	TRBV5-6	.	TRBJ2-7	CASSVWTSYEQYF	TGTGCCAGCAGCGTATGGACAAGCTACGAGCAGTACTTC
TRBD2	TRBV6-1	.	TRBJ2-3	CASSALAGGTTDTQYF	TGTGCCAGCAGTGCCCTAGCGGGGGGGACTACAGATACGCAGTATTTT
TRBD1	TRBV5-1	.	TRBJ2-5	CASSLGTGRGETQYF	TGCGCCAGCAGCTTGGGGACAGGACGGGGAGAGACCCAGTACTTC
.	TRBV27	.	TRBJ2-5	CASHLFKSIEQETQYF	TGTGCCAGCCACCTTTTTAAGTCCATAGAACAAGAGACCCAGTACTTC
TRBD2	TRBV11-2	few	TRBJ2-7	CASITGGGREQYF	TGTGCCAGCATTACGGGGGGGGGTCGAGAGCAGTACTTC
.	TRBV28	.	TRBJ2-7	CASSSPTGEQYF	TGTGCCAGCAGTTCTCCTACAGGCGAGCAGTACTTC
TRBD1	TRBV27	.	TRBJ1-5	CASSSVTGVRQPQHF	TGTGCCAGCAGTTCTGTAACAGGGGTGCGTCAGCCCCAGCATTTT
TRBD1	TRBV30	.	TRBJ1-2	CARGQDLNYGYTF	TGTGCCCGCGGACAGGATCTTAACTATGGCTACACCTTC
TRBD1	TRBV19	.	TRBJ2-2	CASSLQGAVAGELFF	TGTGCCAGTAGTCTACAGGGGGCTGTAGCCGGGGAGCTGTTTTTT
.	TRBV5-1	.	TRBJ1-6	CASSLRAGNSHSPLHF	TGCGCCAGCAGCTTAAGGGCGGGAAATTCTCATTCACCCCTCCACTTT
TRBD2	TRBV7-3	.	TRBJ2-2	CASSPKTRGAGELFF	TGTGCCAGCAGCCCCAAAACGCGGGGGGCCGGGGAGCTGTTTTTT
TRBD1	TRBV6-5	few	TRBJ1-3	CASSPGQLARNTIYF	TGTGCCAGCAGCCCGGGACAGCTGGCCCGAAACACCATATATTTT
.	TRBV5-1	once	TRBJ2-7	CASSLAGESSYEQYF	TGCGCCAGCAGCTTGGCCGGGGAGAGCTCCTACGAGCAGTACTTC
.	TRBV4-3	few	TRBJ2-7	CASSQSSRDEQYF	TGCGCCAGCAGCCAAAGTTCTCGGGACGAGCAGTACTTC
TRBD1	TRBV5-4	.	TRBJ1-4	CASSLDRTGGEKLFF	TGTGCCAGCAGCTTGGACCGTACAGGGGGGGAAAAACTGTTTTTT
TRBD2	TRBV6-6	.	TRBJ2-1	CASRAGTRSYNEQFF	TGTGCCAGCAGAGCCGGGACTAGATCCTACAATGAGCAGTTCTTC
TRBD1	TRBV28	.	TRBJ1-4	CASSRQGISEKLFF	TGTGCCAGCAGTCGACAGGGAATTAGTGAAAAACTGTTTTTT
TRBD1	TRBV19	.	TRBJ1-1	CASSITGVGTEAFF	TGTGCCAGTAGTATAACAGGGGTGGGCACTGAAGCTTTCTTT
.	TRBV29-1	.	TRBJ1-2	CSVAPGEEGYTF	TGCAGCGTTGCCCCGGGAGAGGAAGGCTACACCTTC
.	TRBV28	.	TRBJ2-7	CASSFTMARRSYEQYF	TGTGCCAGCAGTTTCACCATGGCCCGCCGCTCCTACGAGCAGTACTTC
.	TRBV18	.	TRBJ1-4	CASSPTMENEKLFF	TGTGCCAGCTCACCCACAATGGAGAATGAAAAACTGTTTTTT
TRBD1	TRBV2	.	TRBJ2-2	CASRLLSGGVNTGELFF	TGTGCCAGTAGGCTTCTCTCAGGGGGCGTGAACACCGGGGAGCTGTTTTTT
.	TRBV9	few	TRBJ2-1	CASSVVAFPRGYNEQFF	TGTGCCAGCAGCGTAGTCGCCTTCCCAAGAGGGTACAATGAGCAGTTCTTC
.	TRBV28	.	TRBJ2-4	CASSLQSPYGFGIQYF	TGTGCCAGCAGTTTACAGTCGCCGTACGGGTTTGGCATTCAGTACTTC
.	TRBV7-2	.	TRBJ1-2	CASSLEDNNYGYTF	TGTGCCAGCAGCTTAGAGGACAATAACTATGGCTACACCTTC
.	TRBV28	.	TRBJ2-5	CASSFEQGQETQYF	TGTGCCAGCAGTTTCGAACAGGGACAAGAGACCCAGTACTTC
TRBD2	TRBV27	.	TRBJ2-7	CASTLRLAGGSRDYEQYF	TGTGCCAGCACCTTGAGGTTAGCGGGGGGCTCCCGGGACTACGAGCAGTACTTC
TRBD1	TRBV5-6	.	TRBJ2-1	CASSPEWDRGSNEQFF	TGTGCCAGCAGCCCCGAATGGGACAGGGGAAGCAATGAGCAGTTCTTC
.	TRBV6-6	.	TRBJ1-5	CASSYLGRTNQPQHF	TGTGCCAGCAGTTATCTGGGGCGGACGAATCAGCCCCAGCATTTT
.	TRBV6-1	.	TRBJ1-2	CASSEANQIYGYTF	TGTGCCAGCAGTGAAGCGAACCAGATCTATGGCTACACCTTC
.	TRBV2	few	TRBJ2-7	CASSGQTYEQYF	TGTGCCAGCAGTGGACAAACCTACGAGCAGTACTTC